This T cell receptor beta chain was observed in a study of neurological immune-mediated disorders. Trimming took 5 bases from V and 7 from J; bases not matched to a gene: 3. This CDR3 is 12 amino acids long. Study-wide points: Association of the multiple sclerosis repertoire cluster with clinical or MRI features was not observed for any feature. Whereas HTLV-1-associated myelopathy showed the most TCR clonal expansion, multiple sclerosis showed the least, with levels below those of healthy controls. CDR3 amino acid sequences of expanded clones were not shared across subjects, a result suggesting private repertoires in all groups.

This clonotype was seen many times. Its cognate antigen is unknown. The making of cDNA relied on 5'RACE with 10-nucleotide random UMIs. Each CDR3 protein is one row after TCRdb ran MiXCR on the 5' RACE reads. The repertoire holds about 88,000 distinct CDR3 sequences, with 3.5% to 4% as singletons. The sequenced sample was PBMCs. The receptor was derived from a woman under 30 with multiple sclerosis. V is TRBV12-3 or TRBV12-4 and J is TRBJ1-2, with 8 bases that match TRBD1. CDR3 residues: CASSPGQGGYTF. The CDR3 DNA is TGTGCCAGCAGTCCCGGACAGGGTGGCTACACCTTC.